This is a list of T cell receptor beta chains from one sample in a study of T cells in Graves' hyperthyroidism and ophthalmopathy. Via MiXCR, TCRdb re-called the multiplex PCR reads, giving one row per CDR3 protein. This sample has approximately 870,000 distinct CDR3 sequences, with roughly 37% found just once. The sample consisted of blood. The receptors derive from a man aged 18 to 29 with Graves' hyperthyroidism. The conserved cysteine and the conserved F or W are not part of the CDR3 here. Each record gives: CDR3 length, V gene, J gene, CDR3 protein.

12,TRBV12-3/TRBV12-4,TRBJ1-1,ASRGQGVNTEAF
13,TRBV7-2,TRBJ1-5,ASSLGEGTGAPQH
11,TRBV2,TRBJ2-7,ARRLGVIDEQY
11,TRBV9,TRBJ2-7,ASSVEDAYEQY
11,TRBV20-1,TRBJ2-2,SAIRQGAGELF
13,TRBV7-8,TRBJ1-1,ASSRAKSGNTEAF
10,TRBV20-1,TRBJ1-1,SARKRETEAF
11,TRBV7-2,TRBJ2-7,ASSPQNGDRQY
14,TRBV5-5,TRBJ2-2,ASSLANRGYTGELF
14,TRBV7-9,TRBJ1-5,ASSSGPGFRGQPQH
13,TRBV10-3,TRBJ1-5,ASTKQGFGNQPQH
14,TRBV7-9,TRBJ2-6,ASLDSTTSGANVLT
13,TRBV9,TRBJ1-4,ASSVGGRGGEKLF
12,TRBV7-8,TRBJ1-2,ASSLENRRRGYT
14,TRBV7-9,TRBJ2-2,ASSLGGLSSTGELF
15,TRBV12-3/TRBV12-4,TRBJ2-2,ASSHTGLAANTGELF
10,TRBV7-9,TRBJ2-2,ASSHAPGELF
12,TRBV24-1,TRBJ2-2,ATSDSSFQGELF
13,TRBV7-6,TRBJ2-7,ASSFTGGSSYEQY
11,TRBV2,TRBJ2-6,AIAIGGANVLT
13,TRBV6-6,TRBJ1-5,ASSPRGQSNQPQH
13,TRBV5-4,TRBJ1-3,ASSLDQGSGNTIY
13,TRBV29-1,TRBJ2-6,SCGTGKSGANVLT
15,TRBV7-3,TRBJ2-2,ASSLLGSELNTGELF
13,TRBV7-6,TRBJ1-3,ASSTLAGYGNTIY
12,TRBV7-9,TRBJ2-5,ASSKLEGPETQY
12,TRBV10-2,TRBJ1-1,ASSEGRGGAEAF
12,TRBV24-1,TRBJ1-1,ATSESHSNTEAF
12,TRBV27,TRBJ1-2,ASTPGRGNYGYT
13,TRBV29-1,TRBJ1-5,SVEDPGEYQETQH